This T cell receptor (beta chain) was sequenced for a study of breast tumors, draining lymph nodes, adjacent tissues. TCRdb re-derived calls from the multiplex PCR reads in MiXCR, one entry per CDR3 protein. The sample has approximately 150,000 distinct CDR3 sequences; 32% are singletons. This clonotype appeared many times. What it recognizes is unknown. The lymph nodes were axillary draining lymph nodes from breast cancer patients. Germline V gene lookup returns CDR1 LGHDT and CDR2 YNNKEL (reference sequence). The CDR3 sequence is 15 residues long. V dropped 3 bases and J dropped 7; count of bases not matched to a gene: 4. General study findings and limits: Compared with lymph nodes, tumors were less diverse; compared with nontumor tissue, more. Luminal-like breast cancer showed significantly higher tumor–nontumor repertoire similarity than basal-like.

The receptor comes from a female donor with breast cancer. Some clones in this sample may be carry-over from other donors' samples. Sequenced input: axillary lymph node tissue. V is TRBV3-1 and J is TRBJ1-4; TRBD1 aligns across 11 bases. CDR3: CASSQEGQGGEKLFF. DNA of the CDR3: TGTGCCAGCAGCCAGGAGGGACAGGGGGGTGAAAAACTGTTTTTT.